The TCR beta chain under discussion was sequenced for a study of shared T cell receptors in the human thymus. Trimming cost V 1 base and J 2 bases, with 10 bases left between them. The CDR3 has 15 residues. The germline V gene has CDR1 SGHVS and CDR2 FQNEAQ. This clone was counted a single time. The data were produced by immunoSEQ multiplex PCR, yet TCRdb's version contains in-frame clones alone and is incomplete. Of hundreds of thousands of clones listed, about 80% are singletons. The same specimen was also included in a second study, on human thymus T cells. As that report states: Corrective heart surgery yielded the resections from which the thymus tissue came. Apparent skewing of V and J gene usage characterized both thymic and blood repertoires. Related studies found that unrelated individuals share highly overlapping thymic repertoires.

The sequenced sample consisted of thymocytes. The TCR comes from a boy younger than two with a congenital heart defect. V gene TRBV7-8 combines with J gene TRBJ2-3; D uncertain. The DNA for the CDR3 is TGTGCCAGCAGCTTAGGTGGTAGAGTCACAGATACGCAGTATTTT. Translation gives CASSLGGRVTDTQYF.